This passage covers 25 T cell receptor beta chains from one sample sequenced in a study of glioma-infiltrating T cells after dendritic cell vaccination. TCRdb's copy holds only in-frame clones and misses some; the assay was immunoSEQ multiplex PCR. The sample holds tens of thousands of clones, around 83% seen once. Specimen: blood, collected before dendritic cell vaccination. Every receptor here comes from a human donor with glioblastoma.

This chain connects TRBV2 to TRBJ1-1; D ambiguous. The germline CDR1 and CDR2 sequences are SNHLY and FYNNEI. The CDR3 contains 14 residues. The V end lost 6 bases, the J end lost 1 base, and 12 bases lay between the germline ends. CDR3 protein: CASSGGLTNTEAFF. The CDR3 DNA reads TGTGCCAGCAGCGGAGGACTGACGAACACTGAAGCTTTCTTT.

The chain joins TRBV5-1 to TRBJ2-6; no reliable D call. Germline V CDR1 and CDR2: SGHRS, YFSETQ. This CDR3 contains 16 residues. Trimming removed 2 bases from V and 0 bases from J, with 9 bases in between. This CDR3 is CASSFDFGSGANVLTF. The CDR3 coding sequence is TGCGCCAGCAGCTTTGATTTCGGCTCTGGGGCCAACGTCCTGACTTTC.

The V and J genes are TRBV28 and TRBJ1-5, with TRBD1 matching over 8 bases. The CDR3 loop spans 12 amino acids. V lost 6 bases, J lost 7 bases, and 2 bases stayed unmatched. Germline-derived CDR1 and CDR2 are MDHEN and SYDVKM. CDR3 protein: CASRQGGQPQHF. DNA of the CDR3: TGTGCCAGCAGACAGGGGGGACAGCCCCAGCATTTT.

This clone was seen a handful of times. The J gene is TRBJ1-3, the V gene TRBV10-2, with TRBD1 matching over 7 bases. Germline V gene lookup returns CDR1 WSHSY and CDR2 SAAADI. The junction had 3 bases not matched to a gene; V was cut back by 7 bases and J by 0 bases. This CDR3 region has 14 residues. The CDR3 nucleotides read TGCGCCAGCATGAGGACAGGCTCTGGAAACACCATATATTTT. As protein: CASMRTGSGNTIYF.

This clone was observed a handful of times. The genes are TRBV15 and TRBJ1-4; no firm D call. The germline V gene has CDR1 LNHNV and CDR2 YYDKDF (reference sequence). V lost 1 base to trimming and J lost 0 bases, with 9 bases between them. This CDR3 comprises 16 residues. The DNA of the CDR3 is TGTGCCACCAGCAGAGTTCCAGTAACAACTAATGAAAAACTGTTTTTT. Translation: CATSRVPVTTNEKLFF.

This rearrangement joins TRBV6-5 to TRBJ2-1; the match to TRBD2 covers 8 bases. This CDR3 contains 12 residues. CDR1 MNHEY and CDR2 SVGAGI come from the germline V gene. The V segment lost 4 bases and the J segment 9 bases; nucleotides outside the gene matches: 2. The CDR3 nucleotides read TGTGCCAGCAGTTTGGCGGGGGGTGAGCAGTTCTTC. Translated, it gives CASSLAGGEQFF.

This sequence joins TRBV15 and TRBJ2-7; 10 bases fit TRBD1. J gave up 6 bases and V 0 bases, and 2 bases lay outside the gene matches. The CDR3 contains 14 residues. Germline assignment: CDR1 LNHNV and CDR2 YYDKDF (reference sequence). CDR3 region: CATSRDRDRGEQYF. The DNA for the CDR3 is TGTGCCACCAGCAGAGATCGGGACAGGGGCGAGCAGTACTTC. Based on the CDR3 plus reference TRBV15 and TRBJ2-7, the full variable domain is DAMVIQNPRYQVTQFGKPVTLSCSQTLNHNVMYWYQQKSSQAPKLLFHYYDKDFNNEADTPDNFQSRRPNTSFCFLDIRSPGLGDTAMYLCATSRDRDRGEQYFGPGTRLTVT.

The J gene is TRBJ1-4, the V gene TRBV5-1; no definite D call. V shed 1 base and J shed 0 bases, with 7 bases lying between them. CDR1 SGHRS and CDR2 YFSETQ come from the germline V gene. This CDR3 region has 15 residues. The CDR3 nucleotides are TGCGCCAGCAGCTTGTTTCGGGCAACTAATGAAAAACTGTTTTTT. Translated: CASSLFRATNEKLFF.

This clone was counted once. The genes are TRBV30 and TRBJ2-5; 12 bases match TRBD2. From germline, CDR1 is GTSNPN and CDR2 SVGIG (reference sequence). V shed 4 bases, J shed 4 bases, and the junction held 4 bases outside the gene matches. The CDR3 runs to 14 residues. The DNA for the CDR3 is TGTGCCTGGACCTCACTAGCGGGGGGAGAGACCCAGTACTTC. This codes for CAWTSLAGGETQYF.

The chain links TRBV7-9 to TRBJ2-7, with D hard to call. The CDR3 runs to 15 residues. Trimming took 3 bases from V and 8 from J, leaving 20 bases between them. Germline loops: CDR1 SEHNR, CDR2 FQNEAQ (reference sequence). The CDR3 loop is CASSLPSSTQLKQYF. The CDR3 region has the DNA TGTGCCAGCAGCTTGCCCTCTTCCACACAGCTAAAGCAGTACTTC.

CDR3 sequence (DNA): TGTGCCAGCAGCTTAGGCGTAGGACAGTACACCGGGGAGCTGTTTTTT. Protein sequence: CASSLGVGQYTGELFF. V gene TRBV7-8 combines with J gene TRBJ2-2; tentatively, D is TRBD1 (6 bases). The V end lost 1 base, the J end lost 3 bases, and 12 bases lay between the germline ends. CDR3 length equals 16 residues. Per germline, CDR1 SGHVS and CDR2 FQNEAQ. The whole variable domain, filled in from reference TRBV7-8 and TRBJ2-2, reads GAGVSQSPRYKVAKRGQDVALRCDPISGHVSLFWYQQALGQGPEFLTYFQNEAQLDKSGLPSDRFFAERPEGSVSTLKIQRTQQEDSAVYLCASSLGVGQYTGELFFGEGSRLTVL.

The chain couples TRBV18 to TRBJ2-3; 7 bases line up with TRBD1. CDR3 length: 16 residues. Germline V gives CDR1 KGHSH, CDR2 LQKENI. V lost 2 bases and J lost 1; bases outside the gene matches: 6. CDR3 region: CASSPTRQGGTDTQYF. Written as DNA, the CDR3 is TGTGCCAGCTCACCAACTAGACAGGGCGGCACAGATACGCAGTATTTT.

J is TRBJ2-7 and V is TRBV11-2, with 7 bases fitting TRBD1. Germline V CDR1 and CDR2: SGHAT, FQNNGV. The CDR3 loop spans 14 amino acids. The V gene end was trimmed by 6 bases and the J gene end by 3 bases; junction bases not matched to a gene: 8. The CDR3 region is CASRKQGDSYEQYF. The CDR3 DNA sequence: TGTGCCAGCAGAAAGCAGGGGGACAGCTACGAGCAGTACTTC.

This chain joins TRBV2 and TRBJ1-6, with TRBD1 as a possible D gene (6 bases). Trimming left V 6 bases short and J 7 bases short, with 16 bases between. The germline CDR1 and CDR2 sequences are SNHLY and FYNNEI. This CDR3 has 15 residues. The CDR3 region is CASRGTTGGNSPLHF. The CDR3 region has the DNA TGTGCCAGCAGGGGGACGACAGGTGGGAATTCACCCCTCCACTTT.

This rearrangement joins TRBV5-1 to TRBJ1-1; a possible D gene is TRBD1 (5 bases). The CDR3 loop spans 15 amino acids. V was clipped by 1 base and J by 4 bases, with 14 bases between them. Germline CDR1 and CDR2: SGHRS and YFSETQ. The CDR3 spells CASSLNGGGSTEAFF. In DNA form, the CDR3 reads TGCGCCAGCAGCTTGAACGGGGGGGGAAGCACTGAAGCTTTCTTT.

The V and J genes are TRBV27 and TRBJ2-5; 8 bases match TRBD2. V was clipped by 4 bases and J by 2 bases; unmatched bases: 6. The CDR3 totals 15 residues. Per germline, CDR1 MNHEY and CDR2 SMNVEV (reference sequence). The CDR3 protein is CASSSSGGGQETQYF. The CDR3 coding sequence is TGTGCCAGCAGTTCCTCCGGCGGGGGGCAAGAGACCCAGTACTTC.

This chain links TRBV6-4 with TRBJ2-1, with 7 bases fitting TRBD2. Germline CDR1 MRHNA, CDR2 SNTAGT. Trimming took 2 bases from V and 2 from J; bases not matched to a gene: 6. This CDR3 spans 16 amino acids. The CDR3 DNA reads as TGTGCCAGCAGTGACAGCGGGGCGGTTCCCTACAATGAGCAGTTCTTC. It translates to CASSDSGAVPYNEQFF.

The CDR3, as DNA: TGTGCCAGCAGCCGAACTGGAGGACAGGGGGCTTACGAGCAGTACTTC. It specifies CASSRTGGQGAYEQYF. The rearrangement uses TRBV7-2 and TRBJ2-7, with TRBD1 identical over 11 bases. V dropped 5 bases and J dropped 4; count of bases not matched to a gene: 10. Germline lookup yields CDR1 SGHTA and CDR2 FQGNSA. This CDR3 comprises 16 residues.

The chain uses TRBV27 and TRBJ1-6; weak D call: TRBD1 (5 bases). This CDR3 is 15 amino acids long. Germline CDR1 MNHEY, CDR2 SMNVEV (reference sequence). With 3 bases removed from V and 7 bases from J, the gap between germline ends came to 13 bases. The CDR3 DNA reads TGTGCCAGCAGTTTCGGCAGGGCACCCAATTCACCCCTCCACTTT. Protein product: CASSFGRAPNSPLHF.

This clone was counted a few times. This rearrangement joins TRBV2 to TRBJ2-7, with 7 positions matching TRBD2. CDR1 is SNHLY and CDR2 is FYNNEI in the germline V gene. V was pared by 1 base and J by 3 bases, with 6 bases of the junction left unmatched. The CDR3 sequence is 15 residues long. Written as DNA, the CDR3 is TGTGCCAGCAGTGAAGAGTCGGCTAGCGGCTACGAGCAGTACTTC. It translates to CASSEESASGYEQYF.

The V gene is TRBV7-9, the J gene TRBJ1-1, with TRBD1 identical over 8 bases. The CDR3 loop spans 15 amino acids. Trimming took 1 base from V and 5 from J; bases not matched to a gene: 6. Germline V gene sequence: CDR1 SEHNR, CDR2 FQNEAQ (reference sequence). The CDR3 is CASSLGGRGHTEAFF. The CDR3 bases are TGTGCCAGCAGCTTAGGTGGCAGGGGGCATACTGAAGCTTTCTTT.

About this clone itself: Other DNA sequences in this specimen translate into the identical CDR3. V gene TRBV5-1 combines with J gene TRBJ2-3; TRBD2 matches at 11 bases. Germline V gives CDR1 SGHRS, CDR2 YFSETQ. The junction had 2 bases not matched to a gene; V was cut back by 2 bases and J by 3 bases. The CDR3 contains 15 residues. CDR3 bases: TGCGCCAGCAGCTTAACTAGCGGGGGTACAGATACGCAGTATTTT. Its translation: CASSLTSGGTDTQYF.

The chain joins TRBV6-5 to TRBJ1-2, with 9 bases fitting TRBD1. The CDR3 extends over 13 amino acids. V shed 5 bases and J 4 bases; nucleotides not matched to a gene: 2. From germline, CDR1 is MNHEY and CDR2 SVGAGI. The DNA of the CDR3 is TGTGCCAGCAGTGCGACAGGGGGCTATGGCTACACCTTC. Its translation is CASSATGGYGYTF.

The chain employs TRBV19 and TRBJ1-1; D not certain. The CDR3 runs 15 residues. The germline gives CDR1 LNHDA, CDR2 SQIVND (reference sequence). The V end lost 4 bases, the J end lost 3 bases, and 15 bases lay between the germline ends. In DNA, the CDR3 is TGTGCCAGTAGTACGACATTGAGGGCTCACACTGAAGCTTTCTTT. Translation: CASSTTLRAHTEAFF.

The chain recombines TRBV6-1 with TRBJ1-6; 8 bases agree with TRBD1. J gave up 8 bases and V 7 bases, and 10 bases lay outside the gene matches. CDR1 and CDR2 from the germline V gene are MNHNS and SASEGT. This CDR3 is built from 15 residues. The CDR3 bases are TGTGCCAGCACCCAGGACAGGGCGGTCGATTCACCCCTCCACTTT. This codes for CASTQDRAVDSPLHF.